A single sample is the source of the 15 T cell receptor beta chains below, sequenced in a study of T cell repertoires in cytomegalovirus infection. TCRdb redid the calling of the reads with MiXCR, one entry per CDR3 protein. This table holds a few hundred thousand distinct CDR3 sequences, roughly 15% found once. Material for sequencing was PBMCs. Receptor source: a human donor in good health (CMV status not recorded). Some clones in this sample may be carry-over from other donors' samples.

The chain has TRBV19 and TRBJ2-2, with 8 bases matching TRBD1. Germline V gene data show CDR1 as LNHDA and CDR2 as SQIVND (reference sequence). The trim removed 5 bases at V and 5 bases at J, leaving 7 bases unmatched. This CDR3 spans 15 amino acids. This CDR3 reads CASSYPGGVTGELFF. CDR3 nucleotide sequence: TGTGCCAGTAGTTATCCAGGGGGCGTGACCGGGGAGCTGTTTTTT.

Ten or more counts support this clonotype. The chain has TRBV7-3 and TRBJ2-1, with D perhaps matching TRBD1 (5 bases). There are 17 residues in the CDR3. Per the germline V gene, CDR1 is SGHTA and CDR2 is FQGTGA. V was trimmed by 2 bases and J by 0 bases, leaving 14 bases between them. Written as DNA, the CDR3 is TGTGCCAGCAGCTTATTTGTCAGGGCGAGCTCCTACAATGAGCAGTTCTTC. Amino acid sequence: CASSLFVRASSYNEQFF.

In this sample, this clonotype turned up many times. V gene TRBV7-3 combines with J gene TRBJ1-6; D unclear. There are 14 residues in the CDR3. The V and J ends lost 5 bases and 7 bases respectively, with 12 bases between them. CDR1 and CDR2 from the germline V gene are SGHTA and FQGTGA. The CDR3 reads CASSQGRDNSPLHF. The DNA for the CDR3 is TGTGCCAGCAGCCAAGGGAGAGACAATTCACCCCTCCACTTT.

This clonotype has more than one count but fewer than ten. The rearrangement links TRBV11-2 to TRBJ2-7, with 7 bases that match TRBD2. V lost 1 base, J lost 4 bases, and 7 bases stayed unmatched. Looked up from germline, CDR1 is SGHAT and CDR2 is FQNNGV. The CDR3 loop spans 15 amino acids. As DNA, the CDR3 is TGTGCCAGCAGCTTAGGCCCAGCGGGAAGTTACGAGCAGTACTTC. Translation: CASSLGPAGSYEQYF.

This clonotype has at least ten counts. J is TRBJ2-5 and V is TRBV7-2; D could derive from TRBD1 or TRBD2 (6 bases each). The CDR3 consists of 15 residues. Trimming stripped 0 bases from V and 0 bases from J, with 8 bases between. CDR1 is SGHTA, CDR2 FQGNSA, per germline. The CDR3 loop is CASSLAGGNQETQYF. The CDR3 bases are TGTGCCAGCAGCTTAGCAGGGGGGAACCAAGAGACCCAGTACTTC.

This sequence joins TRBV11-3 and TRBJ1-4; perhaps TRBD1 as D (5 bases). V was trimmed by 2 bases and J by 8 bases, leaving 9 bases between them. Germline V gives CDR1 SGHNT, CDR2 YENEEA. This CDR3 is 13 amino acids long. This chain's CDR3 is CASSLRGDEKLFF. CDR3 nucleotide sequence: TGTGCCAGCAGCTTAAGGGGCGACGAAAAACTGTTTTTT.

At least ten counts were recorded for this clonotype. The chain recombines TRBV7-2 with TRBJ2-4; D is unclear. Trimming took 0 bases from V and 5 from J, leaving 11 bases between them. The CDR3 is made up of 15 amino acids. Germline assignment: CDR1 SGHTA and CDR2 FQGNSA. CDR3 sequence reads: CASSLARAGQNIQYF. The CDR3 DNA reads as TGTGCCAGCAGCTTAGCGCGAGCAGGCCAAAACATTCAGTACTTC.

This clonotype was seen at least ten times. The chain carries TRBV7-2 and TRBJ2-5; 7 bases are shared with TRBD1. Germline loops: CDR1 SGHTA, CDR2 FQGNSA. Trimming removed 3 bases from V and 4 bases from J; junction bases left unmatched: 5. This CDR3 region has 14 residues. CDR3 amino acids: CASSFTGERETQYF. CDR3 nucleotides: TGTGCCAGCAGCTTTACAGGGGAGAGAGAGACCCAGTACTTC.

The J gene is TRBJ2-7, the V gene TRBV2, with D perhaps matching TRBD1 or TRBD2 (5 bases each). V was pared by 5 bases and J by 7 bases, with 15 bases between. The length of the CDR3 is 13 residues. CDR1 is SNHLY, CDR2 FYNNEI, per germline. CDR3 sequence reads: CASSSGGAREQYF. The DNA of the CDR3 is TGTGCCAGCAGTTCTGGGGGAGCGAGGGAGCAGTACTTC.

The rearrangement joins TRBV14 to TRBJ1-6, with 9 nucleotides matching TRBD1. Trimming removed 4 bases from V and 10 bases from J; junction bases left unmatched: 8. This CDR3 is 15 amino acids long. CDR1 SGHDN and CDR2 FVKESK come from the germline V gene. The DNA of the CDR3 is TGTGCCAGCAGCCCAGGACAGGGGTTAAGATCACCCCTCCACTTT. This sequence encodes CASSPGQGLRSPLHF.

The CDR3 bases are TGTGCCAGCAGCCGTAGGGGGGTAAACACCGGGGAGCTGTTTTTT. This translates into CASSRRGVNTGELFF. V is TRBV3-1 and J is TRBJ2-2; D may be TRBD1 or TRBD2 (6 bases each). The germline V gene has CDR1 LGHDT and CDR2 YNNKEL (reference sequence). The CDR3 runs 15 residues. V dropped 4 bases and J dropped 2 bases, with 11 bases sitting between them.

The chain is built from TRBV10-3 and TRBJ1-5; D gene unclear. This CDR3 contains 13 residues. Germline V CDR1 and CDR2: ENHRY, SYGVKD. Trimming took off 10 bases at V and 4 bases at J, with 14 bases between the two ends. This CDR3 is CASQPLLNQPQHF. In nucleotides, the CDR3 is TGTGCCAGCCAACCGCTTCTGAATCAGCCCCAGCATTTT.

The rearrangement links TRBV29-1 to TRBJ1-4, with D uncertain. This CDR3 is 11 amino acids long. The ends were cut back, 8 bases at V and 8 bases at J, with 12 bases in the middle. Germline CDR1 reads SQVTM; CDR2 reads ANQGSEA. CDR3 nucleotides: TGCAGCCTGGTTTTGGGAGAAAAACTGTTTTTT. Amino acid sequence: CSLVLGEKLFF.

This clonotype was seen ten or more times. The chain links TRBV7-2 to TRBJ2-1; D uncertain. Germline assignment: CDR1 SGHTA and CDR2 FQGNSA. The V and J ends lost 3 bases and 4 bases respectively, with 13 bases between them. This CDR3 is built from 15 residues. The CDR3 loop is CASSLRGFGYNEQFF. CDR3 coding DNA: TGTGCCAGCAGCTTGAGAGGTTTCGGGTACAATGAGCAGTTCTTC.

In its sample, this clonotype was seen many times. The chain recombines TRBV7-9 with TRBJ2-7, with 10 bases lining up with TRBD1. The CDR3 totals 15 residues. V shed 1 base and J 5 bases; nucleotides not matched to a gene: 5. Germline V lookup: CDR1 SEHNR, CDR2 FQNEAQ (reference sequence). The DNA of the CDR3 is TGTGCCAGCAGCTTAGGTGGGACAGGGGTTAACGAGCAGTACTTC. Encoded protein: CASSLGGTGVNEQYF.